Following are 14 T cell receptor beta chains from one sample sequenced in a study of technical replicates of blood from a few donors. Profiling relied on immunoSEQ multiplex PCR, and the TCRdb table lists in-frame clones only, not all of them. The data show around 76,000 clones, roughly 96% seen once. The specimen sequenced was T cells isolated from PBMCs. These receptors were taken from a human donor in good health.

This chain uses TRBV5-1 with TRBJ2-7, with D uncertain. CDR3 length: 14 amino acids. CDR1 and CDR2 (germline): SGHRS, YFSETQ. Trimming removed 2 bases at V and 3 bases at J, with 12 bases between. The CDR3 loop is CASSFVETRYEQYF. The CDR3 DNA reads as TGCGCCAGCAGCTTCGTCGAAACGCGCTACGAGCAGTACTTC.

This rearrangement joins TRBV21-1 to TRBJ2-3; TRBD2, as called in the table, went unchecked against the DNA. TRBV21-1 constitutes a pseudogene. CDR3 length: 14 residues. The CDR3 DNA follows: TGTGCCAGCAGCCCGAGGACTAGCGCAGATACGCAGTATTTT. Translating gives CASSPRTSADTQYF.

This rearrangement joins TRBV5-1 to TRBJ2-1; 9 bases agree with TRBD1. Germline loops: CDR1 SGHRS, CDR2 YFSETQ. The ends lost 7 bases at V and 2 bases at J; junction bases unmatched: 10. This CDR3 is built from 16 residues. The CDR3 DNA reads TGCGCCAGCGCCCGAGGGGGGACAGGGACCTACAATGAGCAGTTCTTC. Translated, it gives CASARGGTGTYNEQFF.

This chain links TRBV5-7 with TRBJ2-2, with TRBD1 matching over 7 bases. TRBV5-7 is known as an ORF, though its function is uncertain. This CDR3 has 17 amino acids. V shed 2 bases and J 2 bases; nucleotides not matched to a gene: 9. The CDR3 loop reads CASSLTRQGKNTGELFF. The CDR3 DNA sequence: TGTGCCAGCAGCTTAACAAGACAGGGCAAAAACACCGGGGAGCTGTTTTTT.

The V and J genes are TRBV12-5 and TRBJ1-4; D might be TRBD1 (6 bases). Per germline, CDR1 LGHNT and CDR2 FRNRAP. This CDR3 region has 17 residues. V was cut by 0 bases and J by 12 bases, with 23 bases left in between. CDR3 amino acids: CASGLVLGGPQGIELFF. DNA of the CDR3: TGTGCTAGTGGTTTGGTGTTGGGAGGGCCCCAGGGGATCGAACTGTTTTTT.

CDR3 amino acids: CASSPDRAGRGSLHF. The CDR3 coding sequence is TGTGCCAGCAGTCCGGACAGGGCAGGTAGGGGATCCCTCCACTTT. This chain uses TRBV28 with TRBJ1-6; 8 bases match TRBD1. Looked up from germline, CDR1 is MDHEN and CDR2 is SYDVKM. The CDR3 length is 15 residues. V was clipped by 5 bases and J by 14 bases; unmatched bases: 14.

The genes are TRBV15 and TRBJ2-7, with D tentatively TRBD1 (6 bases). Germline loops: CDR1 LNHNV, CDR2 YYDKDF (reference sequence). V lost 0 bases to trimming and J lost 4 bases, with 13 bases between them. The CDR3 totals 15 residues. The CDR3, as DNA: TGTGCCACCAGCAGAGATAGACAGGACACATACGAGCAGTACTTC. It codes for CATSRDRQDTYEQYF.

The rearrangement links TRBV6-4 to TRBJ1-4; 8 bases map to TRBD1. Germline V gene data show CDR1 as MRHNA and CDR2 as SNTAGT. V lost 8 bases to trimming and J lost 4 bases; unmatched junction nucleotides: 3. CDR3 length: 13 amino acids. CDR3 protein: CASRDRYNEKLFF. The CDR3 nucleotides are TGTGCCAGCCGGGACAGGTATAATGAAAAACTGTTTTTT.

This chain uses TRBV9 with TRBJ2-1; 8 positions match TRBD2. The trim removed 2 bases at V and 7 bases at J, leaving 11 bases unmatched. The CDR3 is made up of 16 amino acids. Germline V gene lookup returns CDR1 SGDLS and CDR2 YYNGEE. DNA of the CDR3: TGTGCCAGCAGCGTCCAGATAATAGCGGGACATAATGAGCAGTTCTTC. This sequence encodes CASSVQIIAGHNEQFF.

This sequence joins TRBV29-1 and TRBJ2-5; D possibly corresponds to TRBD1 (6 bases). Germline CDR1 and CDR2: SQVTM and ANQGSEA. The V and J ends lost 4 bases and 5 bases respectively, with 14 bases between them. The CDR3 is made up of 13 amino acids. CDR3 protein: CSVGQAWGETQYF. For the CDR3, the DNA is TGCAGCGTTGGACAGGCCTGGGGGGAGACCCAGTACTTC.

The chain combines TRBV25-1 with TRBJ1-2; TRBD1 matches at 10 bases. This CDR3 region has 14 residues. The germline CDR1 and CDR2 sequences are MGHDK and SYGVNS. The V segment lost 4 bases and the J segment 3 bases; nucleotides outside the gene matches: 2. The CDR3 DNA is TGTGCCAGCAGTGCGACAGGGGGCTACTATGGCTACACCTTC. This codes for CASSATGGYYGYTF.

This clone was counted a single time. The chain combines TRBV6-6 with TRBJ1-5; D is unresolved. Germline lookup yields CDR1 MNHNY and CDR2 SVGAGI (reference sequence). This CDR3 is built from 14 residues. Trimming stripped 1 base from V and 2 bases from J, with 6 bases between. Here the CDR3 reads CASSYYTGNQPQHF. CDR3 bases: TGTGCCAGCAGTTACTATACAGGCAATCAGCCCCAGCATTTT.

The chain carries TRBV5-1 and TRBJ1-4; D remains unclear. The V gene lost 0 bases and the J gene lost 8 bases, with 11 bases spanning the gap. The CDR3 is made up of 14 amino acids. CDR1 and CDR2 (germline): SGHRS, YFSETQ. The CDR3 loop reads CASSLGGAREKLFF. For the CDR3, the DNA is TGCGCCAGCAGCTTGGGCGGCGCGAGGGAAAAACTGTTTTTT.

The rearrangement links TRBV11-2 to TRBJ1-2, with 10 bases aligning to TRBD1. CDR1 is SGHAT, CDR2 FQNNGV, per germline. The CDR3 spans 13 residues. V was clipped by 4 bases and J by 5 bases; unmatched bases: 1. CDR3 sequence: CASSSGQGYGYTF. The CDR3 DNA is TGTGCCAGCAGCTCGGGACAGGGGTATGGCTACACCTTC.